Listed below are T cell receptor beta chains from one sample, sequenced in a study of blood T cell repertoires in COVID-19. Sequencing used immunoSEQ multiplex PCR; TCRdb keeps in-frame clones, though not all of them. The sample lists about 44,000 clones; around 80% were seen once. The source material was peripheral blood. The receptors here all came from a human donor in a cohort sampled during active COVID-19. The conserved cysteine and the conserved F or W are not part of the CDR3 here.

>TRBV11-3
ASSPLTSGGANTGELF
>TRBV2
ASSLHRAVPTGELF
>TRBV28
ASRTAFNEKLF
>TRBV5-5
ASSWGGLSNQPQH
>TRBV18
ASSPVRSPGEKLF
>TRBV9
ASSVSPGISTDTQY
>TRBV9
ASSVDLGAWETQY
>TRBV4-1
ASSSPGHGNYGYT
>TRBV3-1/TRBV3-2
ASSQGAGSSGYT
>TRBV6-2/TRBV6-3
ASSGGVSQGQPQH
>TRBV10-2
ASSGGPGNEQF
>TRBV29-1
SARIGYGYT
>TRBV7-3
ASSYSGGGAYETQY
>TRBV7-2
ASSLGGQGHQPQH
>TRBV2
ASRDPTTIEQF
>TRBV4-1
ASSQPAGLTNSGNTIY
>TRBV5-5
ASTDSDNYNEQF
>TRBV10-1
VFGTGDQPQH
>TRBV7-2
ASSPMRSEKLF
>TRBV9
ASSATSGGYSTQY
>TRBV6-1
ASSENRDRLVH
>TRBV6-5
ASSYPGQANYGYT
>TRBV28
ASSTGLAGHTDTQY
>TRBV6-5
ASGLAGREQPQH
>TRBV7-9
ASSAAGANTEAF
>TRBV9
ASSGGQGLTLS
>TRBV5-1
ASSSESIRAADTQY
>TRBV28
ASGPVGGPSDTQY
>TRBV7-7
ASSLESGGKNIQY
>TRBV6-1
ASSERQGNTEAF
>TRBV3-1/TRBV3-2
ASSQEGNYGYT
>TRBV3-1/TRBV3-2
ASSQDISAGFQETQY
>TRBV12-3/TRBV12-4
ASSRRGSGELF
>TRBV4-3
ASSQDGTPEAF
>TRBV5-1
ASSSQAGTGQNIQY
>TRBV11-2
ASSLGLRRGLNTEAF
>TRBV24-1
ATSDLHPKTGGYEQF
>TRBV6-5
ASRSAAGDTQY
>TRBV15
ATSRDQTENYGYT
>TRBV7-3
ASSSPGQGASAETQY
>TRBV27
ATGDYPDTQY
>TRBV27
ASSRQQGYEQY
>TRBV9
ASSTPTGYPSYNEQF
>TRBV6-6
ASKGPGATNEKLF
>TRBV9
ASSPGGGTSSYEQY
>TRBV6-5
ASSYTSGGFEQF
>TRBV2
AGSGGFPYNSPLH
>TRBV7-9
ATLGGLSTDTQY
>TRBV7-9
ASSLRTGWTDTQY
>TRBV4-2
ASSQDKETGANYGYT
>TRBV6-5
ASPGGGNTIY
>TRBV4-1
ASSHPGRLGANVLT
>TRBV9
ASSVDRANSPLH
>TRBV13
ASSRLGAGPGGTIY
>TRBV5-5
ASSLAVGRNTEAF